Presented here are 13 T cell receptor beta chains from one specimen sequenced in a study of T-cell memory formation after mild COVID-19. TCRdb ran MiXCR on the 5' RACE reads and lists one entry per CDR3 protein. Among some 210,000 distinct CDR3 sequences listed, approximately 16% were seen once. Sample: PBMCs or a T cell subset sorted from them (not recorded which). The source of these receptors is an adult woman who had mild COVID-19 (a few samples of this study predate the infection). Cell type and time point are not known.

This clonotype came up many times. The chain uses TRBV12-3 or TRBV12-4 and TRBJ2-1, with 8 bases matching TRBD2. The CDR3 is 15 residues long. V lost 6 bases to trimming and J lost 0 bases; unmatched junction nucleotides: 4. CDR3 sequence reads: CASSRSGTSYNEQFF. Written as DNA, the CDR3 is TGTGCCAGCAGCCGTAGCGGGACCTCCTACAATGAGCAGTTCTTC.

V gene TRBV5-4 combines with J gene TRBJ1-4; weak D call: TRBD1 (6 bases). The CDR3 has 16 residues. Between the trimmed V and J ends, which lost 3 bases and 0 bases, there was a span of 12 bases. The germline V gene encodes CDR1 SGHNT and CDR2 YYREEE (reference sequence). The CDR3 DNA reads as TGTGCCAGCAGCTCTCTACAGGGCGCAACTAATGAAAAACTGTTTTTT. It yields the protein CASSSLQGATNEKLFF.

The chain couples TRBV2 to TRBJ2-2; D is uncertain. This CDR3 is 13 amino acids long. Germline CDR1 reads SNHLY; CDR2 reads FYNNEI. Trimming removed 8 bases from V and 0 bases from J, with 7 bases in between. The CDR3, as DNA: TGTGCCAGCGACCTATCGAACACCGGGGAGCTGTTTTTT. Translated, it gives CASDLSNTGELFF.

Ten or more counts support this clonotype. Here the CDR3 DNA reads TGTGCCAGTGGGATGGGAACTGAAGCTTTCTTT. Amino acids: CASGMGTEAFF. The genes are TRBV19 and TRBJ1-1; unclear D gene. The CDR3 is made up of 11 amino acids. The V gene's germline CDR1 is LNHDA and CDR2 SQIVND (reference sequence). The V gene lost 8 bases and the J gene lost 5 bases, with 9 bases spanning the gap.

The V gene is TRBV6-6, the J gene TRBJ2-7; D is ambiguous. This CDR3 region has 14 residues. Germline V gene lookup returns CDR1 MNHNY and CDR2 SVGAGI (reference sequence). Trimming left V 6 bases short and J 2 bases short, with 14 bases between. CDR3: CASRGIIDAYEQYF. CDR3 nucleotide sequence: TGTGCCAGCAGAGGAATAATCGACGCCTACGAGCAGTACTTC.

The chain employs TRBV6-6 and TRBJ2-1, with 15 bases matching TRBD2. The CDR3 runs 19 residues. Germline V gene lookup returns CDR1 MNHNY and CDR2 SVGAGI (reference sequence). V lost 6 bases, J lost 0 bases, and 9 bases stayed unmatched. The chain's CDR3 is CASRPGLAGGSSSYNEQFF. The CDR3 nucleotides are TGTGCCAGCAGGCCGGGACTAGCGGGGGGCTCTAGCTCCTACAATGAGCAGTTCTTC.

The chain is built from TRBV4-1 and TRBJ1-4, with TRBD1 matching 8 bases. V shed 0 bases and J 2 bases; nucleotides not matched to a gene: 2. Germline CDR1 MGHRA, CDR2 YSYEKL. The CDR3 length is 16 residues. CDR3 amino acids: CASSQDRDRTNEKLFF. In DNA, the CDR3 is TGCGCCAGCAGCCAAGATAGGGACAGGACTAATGAAAAACTGTTTTTT.

The CDR3 sequence is CASSQKANTEAFF. CDR3 DNA sequence: TGTGCCAGCAGCCAAAAGGCGAACACTGAAGCTTTCTTT. The chain links TRBV7-8 to TRBJ1-1; no reliable D call. The germline V gene encodes CDR1 SGHVS and CDR2 FQNEAQ. The V gene lost 5 bases and the J gene lost 1 base, with 8 bases spanning the gap. The CDR3 is 13 amino acids.

The chain employs TRBV30 and TRBJ1-1; maybe TRBD1 (5 bases). Germline V gene sequence: CDR1 GTSNPN, CDR2 SVGIG (reference sequence). V gave up 3 bases and J gave up 6 bases, with 14 bases separating them. This CDR3 comprises 13 residues. This CDR3 reads CAWSRGTAAEAFF. CDR3 sequence (DNA): TGTGCCTGGAGCCGGGGGACCGCCGCTGAAGCTTTCTTT.

The V call is TRBV18, the J call TRBJ2-1; 9 nucleotides match TRBD2. The V segment lost 2 bases and the J segment 8 bases; nucleotides outside the gene matches: 4. The CDR3 is made up of 14 amino acids. Germline lookup yields CDR1 KGHSH and CDR2 LQKENI. For the CDR3, the DNA is TGTGCCAGCTCACCATTGCGGGGGGGCTATGAGCAGTTCTTC. Its translation is CASSPLRGGYEQFF.

With respect to this clonotype: An end of the junction differs from the germline gene, which may be a read error. The rearrangement joins TRBV10-2 to TRBJ2-1, with D possibly TRBD2 on 6 matching bases. There are 13 residues in the CDR3. CDR1 is WSHSY and CDR2 is SAAADI in the germline V gene. CDR3: CASTSRDSRTLGF. The CDR3 coding sequence is TGCGCCAGCACCTCCCGGGACTCCCGTACGCTGGGGTTC.

The chain uses TRBV5-1 and TRBJ1-1, with D perhaps TRBD1 (5 bases). V gave up 4 bases and J gave up 0 bases, with 13 bases separating them. This CDR3 is 15 amino acids long. Germline V CDR1 and CDR2: SGHRS, YFSETQ. CDR3 nucleotide sequence: TGCGCCAGCAGCCTTGTCGCAGGGATGAACACTGAAGCTTTCTTT. Its protein is CASSLVAGMNTEAFF.

The genes are TRBV9 and TRBJ1-2; D is perhaps TRBD1 (5 bases). Germline CDR1 and CDR2: SGDLS and YYNGEE. Deletions cut 0 bases from V and 8 bases from J, with 17 bases between. The CDR3 has 15 residues. CDR3 nucleotide sequence: TGTGCCAGCAGCGTAGCCGATGGGACCCCCCCAGGCTACACCTTC. It encodes CASSVADGTPPGYTF.